A single T cell receptor (beta chain) is shown here with its context. This sample stems from a study of blood T cell repertoires in COVID-19. Overall study context: In each case, the material was cDNA or gDNA derived from T cells, B-cell-depleted T cells, or PBMCs.

The data were produced by immunoSEQ multiplex PCR, yet TCRdb's version contains in-frame clones alone and is incomplete. The data show a few hundred thousand clones, with around 80% seen just once and approximately 3.2% held by the top ten. The CDR3 runs to 14 residues. With 9 bases clipped from V and 2 bases from J, the junction kept 7 bases outside the gene matches. Germline V gene data show CDR1 as WNHNN and CDR2 as SYGVQD (reference sequence). J is TRBJ1-3 and V is TRBV10-1, with TRBD1 identical over 7 bases. The TCR originated in a woman younger than 30 with acute or convalescent COVID-19. The sequenced sample was peripheral blood. The chain's CDR3 is CARWKGGTGNTIYF. The CDR3 nucleotides are TGCGCCAGATGGAAAGGGGGCACTGGAAACACCATATATTTT.